What follows are 15 T cell receptor beta chains derived from one specimen sequenced in a study of shared clonotypes between healthy human individuals. The table came from immunoSEQ multiplex PCR; TCRdb's copy has only in-frame clones and leaves some out. Among 730,000 or so clones, 60% to 80% were seen once, and the ten largest hold 1.8%. Material for sequencing was memory CD4+ T cells sorted from blood. Specified subset: CD45RA-negative fraction. The receptors derive from a woman aged 25-40 years in good health.

The V gene is TRBV30, the J gene TRBJ1-3, with D hard to call. This CDR3 has 12 amino acids. Germline V gene data show CDR1 as GTSNPN and CDR2 as SVGIG (reference sequence). V was trimmed by 5 bases and J by 2 bases, leaving 7 bases between them. For the CDR3, the DNA is TGTGCCTGGGACGGTGCTGGAAACACCATATATTTT. Translation gives CAWDGAGNTIYF.

The V gene is TRBV29-1, the J gene TRBJ1-1, with D tentatively TRBD1 (5 bases). The V end lost 7 bases, the J end lost 0 bases, and 12 bases lay between the germline ends. Germline lookup yields CDR1 SQVTM and CDR2 ANQGSEA. This CDR3 spans 13 amino acids. The CDR3 DNA reads as TGCAGCGCATCCGACAGCATGAACACTGAAGCTTTCTTT. This translates into CSASDSMNTEAFF. Complete variable domain (other parts from reference TRBV29-1 and TRBJ1-1): SAVISQKPSRDICQRGTSLTIQCQVDSQVTMMFWYRQQPGQSLTLIATANQGSEATYESGFVIDKFPISRPNLTFSTLTVSNMSPEDSSIYLCSASDSMNTEAFFGQGTRLTVV.

This chain connects TRBV7-3 to TRBJ2-1, with D possibly called TRBD1 or TRBD2 (5 bases each). CDR1 is SGHTA, CDR2 FQGTGA, per germline. The CDR3 has 16 amino acids. Trimming cost V 3 bases and J 4 bases, with 16 bases left between them. Here the CDR3 reads CASSLVAGTQYNEQFF. The CDR3 DNA is TGTGCCAGCAGCTTGGTAGCCGGGACCCAATACAATGAGCAGTTCTTC. Drawing the rest from reference TRBV7-3 and TRBJ2-1, the complete variable domain is GAGVSQTPSNKVTEKGKYVELRCDPISGHTALYWYRQSLGQGPEFLIYFQGTGAADDSGLPNDRFFAVRPEGSVSTLKIQRTERGDSAVYLCASSLVAGTQYNEQFFGPGTRLTVL.

This clone has a handful of counts. The chain recombines TRBV2 with TRBJ2-5; D remains unclear. Between the trimmed V and J ends, which lost 7 bases and 4 bases, there was a span of 13 bases. Germline loops: CDR1 SNHLY, CDR2 FYNNEI. This CDR3 comprises 13 residues. CDR3 protein: CASTLGQLETQYF. DNA of the CDR3: TGTGCCAGCACCTTAGGCCAACTAGAGACCCAGTACTTC.

In DNA, the CDR3 is TGCGCCAGCAGACTAGCAGGCACAGATACGCAGTATTTT. It encodes CASRLAGTDTQYF. The chain has TRBV5-1 and TRBJ2-3; D may be TRBD2 (6 bases). CDR1 and CDR2 from the germline V gene are SGHRS and YFSETQ. The CDR3 is 13 residues long. V was pared by 5 bases and J by 1 base, with 8 bases between. The whole variable domain, filled in from reference TRBV5-1 and TRBJ2-3, reads KAGVTQTPRYLIKTRGQQVTLSCSPISGHRSVSWYQQTPGQGLQFLFEYFSETQRNKGNFPGRFSGRQFSNSRSEMNVSTLELGDSALYLCASRLAGTDTQYFGPGTRLTVL.

This sequence joins TRBV28 and TRBJ2-1, with 13 bases identical to TRBD2. This CDR3 has 21 amino acids. Trimming removed 5 bases from V and 0 bases from J; junction bases left unmatched: 16. Germline V lookup: CDR1 MDHEN, CDR2 SYDVKM. CDR3 DNA sequence: TGTGCCAGCAGTGCAAGTCCCGGACTAGCGGGAGTTCGGAGCTCCTACAATGAGCAGTTCTTC. It translates to CASSASPGLAGVRSSYNEQFF.

The chain carries TRBV6-5 and TRBJ2-7; 7 bases fit TRBD2. The germline gives CDR1 MNHEY, CDR2 SVGAGI. V dropped 5 bases and J dropped 0; count of bases not matched to a gene: 1. The CDR3 loop spans 13 amino acids. The DNA for the CDR3 is TGTGCCAGCAGTAGGGACTACTCCTACGAGCAGTACTTC. Its translation: CASSRDYSYEQYF.

The chain joins TRBV6-5 to TRBJ2-7; 10 nucleotides line up with TRBD2. The CDR3 loop spans 15 amino acids. V shed 6 bases, J shed 4 bases, and the junction held 9 bases outside the gene matches. Germline V lookup: CDR1 MNHEY, CDR2 SVGAGI. CDR3 sequence (DNA): TGTGCCAGCAGGGTTCTAGCGGGAGATGGGTACGAGCAGTACTTC. The encoded protein is CASRVLAGDGYEQYF.

The chain has TRBV7-2 and TRBJ2-1; 7 nucleotides line up with TRBD2. Trimming at V came to 4 bases and at J to 3 bases, leaving 6 bases not matched to a gene. The CDR3 is 15 amino acids. Germline CDR1 and CDR2: SGHTA and FQGNSA. The CDR3 coding sequence is TGTGCCAGCAGCTGGCGGGAGAGCCACTACAATGAGCAGTTCTTC. It translates to CASSWRESHYNEQFF.

This clone was recorded once. V usage is TRBV28 and J usage is TRBJ2-1, with 7 bases that match TRBD2. The V segment lost 8 bases and the J segment 7 bases; nucleotides outside the gene matches: 14. Germline CDR1 and CDR2: MDHEN and SYDVKM. The CDR3 runs 15 residues. Written as DNA, the CDR3 is TGTGCCAGCCACTCCTCCCTAGCGGACTGGAATGAGCAGTTCTTC. This gives the protein CASHSSLADWNEQFF.

The chain's CDR3 is CASSLTYVGAYEQYF. CDR3 sequence (DNA): TGTGCCAGCAGTTTGACGTACGTTGGCGCCTACGAGCAGTACTTC. The chain employs TRBV27 and TRBJ2-7; no clear D. The CDR3 contains 15 residues. V shed 3 bases and J shed 2 bases, with 14 bases lying between them. The germline V gene has CDR1 MNHEY and CDR2 SMNVEV (reference sequence).

The chain has TRBV6-6 and TRBJ2-5, with 11 nucleotides matching TRBD1. The trim removed 5 bases at V and 4 bases at J, leaving 3 bases unmatched. CDR3 size: 14 residues. Germline V gene sequence: CDR1 MNHNY, CDR2 SVGAGI (reference sequence). The CDR3 region is CASSEDRGRETQYF. The CDR3 nucleotides read TGTGCCAGCAGTGAGGACAGGGGGCGAGAGACCCAGTACTTC.

This chain connects TRBV18 to TRBJ1-3; 7 nucleotides line up with TRBD1. From germline, CDR1 is KGHSH and CDR2 LQKENI. V lost 6 bases and J lost 2; bases outside the gene matches: 7. The CDR3 is 15 amino acids. Here the CDR3 DNA reads TGTGCCAGCTCCTTGGGACAGTCAGCTGGAAACACCATATATTTT. Its protein product is CASSLGQSAGNTIYF. Based on the CDR3 plus reference TRBV18 and TRBJ1-3, the full variable domain is NAGVMQNPRHLVRRRGQEARLRCSPMKGHSHVYWYRQLPEEGLKFMVYLQKENIIDESGMPKERFSAEFPKEGPSILRIQQVVRGDSAAYFCASSLGQSAGNTIYFGEGSWLTVV.

This clone has more than one count but fewer than ten. V gene TRBV27 combines with J gene TRBJ1-1, with 7 bases identical to TRBD1. This CDR3 spans 14 amino acids. V shed 3 bases, J shed 3 bases, and the junction held 4 bases outside the gene matches. Germline V gene sequence: CDR1 MNHEY, CDR2 SMNVEV (reference sequence). CDR3 protein: CASSFRDRDTEAFF. The DNA for the CDR3 is TGTGCCAGCAGTTTCCGCGACAGGGACACTGAAGCTTTCTTT.

This clone was seen just once. The chain uses TRBV11-2 and TRBJ2-7; 9 positions match TRBD2. The CDR3 has 16 residues. The V gene end was trimmed by 5 bases and the J gene end by 7 bases; junction bases not matched to a gene: 15. Germline values: CDR1 SGHAT, CDR2 FQNNGV. The DNA for the CDR3 is TGTGCCAGCAGCCAAGTAGGAGGCGGGAGGGCTTTAGAGCAGTACTTC. Encoded protein: CASSQVGGGRALEQYF.